The 15 T cell receptor beta chains below were found in one sample sequenced in a study of vaccination and CD4 T cells after COVID-19 (dated 2022 in TCRdb). The intended sense of this specimen's treatment or condition label: roughly nine-day PBMC culture with coronavirus spike peptide pools or control peptides (ViraFEST assay). The antigens of these receptors remain unknown. The method was PCR. Sequencer: Illumina iSeq 100. DNA from cultured CD4+ T cells was subjected to TCR sequencing with the Oncomine TCR Beta short-read assay at the Johns Hopkins FTIC core. The raw public data were reprocessed by TCRdb itself: fastp quality trimming at Q25, MiXCR clonotype calling, in-frame beta chains only. CDR3 protein sequences are deduplicated, and each keeps its most common genes and DNA. The sample data list roughly 20,000 distinct CDR3 sequences, and less than 55% of these were observed just once. Around 17% of the sample is held by the ten biggest clonotypes.

The source material was CD4+ T cells from blood, cultured in vitro. Receptors originate from a human donor who had recovered from COVID-19.

This clonotype appeared once. The chain joins TRBV5-4 to TRBJ2-6; 7 bases are shared with TRBD1. This CDR3 contains 18 residues. V gave up 4 bases and J gave up 0 bases; unmatched junction bases: 10. Germline assignment: CDR1 SGHNT and CDR2 YYREEE (reference sequence). The CDR3 here is CASSGEGQPNSGANVLTF. CDR3 coding DNA: TGTGCCAGCAGCGGAGAGGGACAGCCCAACTCTGGGGCCAACGTCCTGACTTTC.

V and J are TRBV6-2 or TRBV6-3 and TRBJ2-3; D unclear. Germline CDR1 is MNHEY and CDR2 is SVGEGT. The V gene lost 2 bases and the J gene lost 0 bases, with 12 bases spanning the gap. This CDR3 is 16 amino acids long. CDR3 protein: CASSYPAGLSTDTQYF. CDR3 bases: TGTGCCAGCAGTTACCCCGCAGGTCTCAGCACAGATACGCAGTATTTT.

This rearrangement joins TRBV11-1 to TRBJ1-1; 8 positions agree with TRBD1. This CDR3 spans 16 amino acids. V lost 3 bases to trimming and J lost 0 bases; unmatched junction nucleotides: 6. Germline assignment: CDR1 SGHAT and CDR2 FQDESV (reference sequence). Written as DNA, the CDR3 is TGTGCCAGCAGCTTTAACCAGGGGGCGGTGAACACTGAAGCTTTCTTT. This codes for CASSFNQGAVNTEAFF.

This rearrangement joins TRBV20-1 to TRBJ2-1, with 9 nucleotides matching TRBD2. CDR1 and CDR2 (germline): DFQATT, SNEGSKA (reference sequence). The CDR3 sequence is 15 residues long. The V segment lost 5 bases and the J segment 2 bases; nucleotides outside the gene matches: 7. This chain's CDR3 is CSARSSGKPYNEQFF. The CDR3 region has the DNA TGCAGTGCTCGATCTAGCGGGAAACCCTACAATGAGCAGTTCTTC.

The chain carries TRBV27 and TRBJ2-3; 8 bases map to TRBD1. V lost 6 bases and J lost 1; bases outside the gene matches: 6. The CDR3 spans 15 residues. Germline CDR1 reads MNHEY; CDR2 reads SMNVEV (reference sequence). The CDR3 spells CASSLLGQGTDTQYF. The CDR3 DNA reads as TGTGCCAGCAGCCTATTGGGACAGGGCACAGATACGCAGTATTTT.

The chain combines TRBV2 with TRBJ2-7; 9 nucleotides line up with TRBD1. V was clipped by 7 bases and J by 5 bases; unmatched bases: 9. Germline V gene data show CDR1 as SNHLY and CDR2 as FYNNEI. The CDR3 totals 14 residues. The CDR3 region has the DNA TGTGCCAGCAAGCGACAGGGGGGAAGGAACGAGCAGTACTTC. As protein: CASKRQGGRNEQYF.

The rearrangement links TRBV25-1 to TRBJ2-3; tentative D call: TRBD2 (7 bases). The CDR3 extends over 13 amino acids. Germline V gene lookup returns CDR1 MGHDK and CDR2 SYGVNS. V gave up 6 bases and J gave up 6 bases, with 13 bases separating them. The CDR3 bases are TGTGCCAGCAGACGGGGGGCCGGGGATACGCAGTATTTT. Protein: CASRRGAGDTQYF.

This chain connects TRBV20-1 to TRBJ2-3; 8 bases match TRBD2. This CDR3 is built from 17 residues. The junction had 11 bases not matched to a gene; V was cut back by 0 bases and J by 3 bases. Looked up from germline, CDR1 is DFQATT and CDR2 is SNEGSKA (reference sequence). The CDR3 DNA is TGCAGTGCTAGAGATTCCGGCGGGGGGCGGGGTACAGATACGCAGTATTTT. Translating gives CSARDSGGGRGTDTQYF.

In nucleotides, the CDR3 is TGTGCCAGCAGTTACTCGCGGACAGAACAATGGGGGGAGACCCAGTACTTC. The encoded protein is CASSYSRTEQWGETQYF. The chain couples TRBV6-5 to TRBJ2-5, with D tentatively TRBD1 (6 bases). V was cut by 0 bases and J by 5 bases, with 19 bases left in between. The CDR3 is made up of 17 amino acids. Per the germline V gene, CDR1 is MNHEY and CDR2 is SVGAGI.

The chain recombines TRBV6-5 with TRBJ2-6, with no clear D. There are 17 residues in the CDR3. Germline CDR1 and CDR2: MNHEY and SVGAGI. V lost 4 bases, J lost 2 bases, and 15 bases lay in between. The CDR3 loop is CASSSRVVAPGANVLTF. The CDR3 nucleotides read TGTGCCAGCAGTTCTAGGGTAGTCGCCCCTGGGGCCAACGTCCTGACTTTC.

This chain links TRBV5-4 with TRBJ2-7; D is uncertain. Trimming stripped 0 bases from V and 1 base from J, with 5 bases between. Germline CDR1 is SGHNT and CDR2 is YYREEE (reference sequence). The CDR3 runs to 13 residues. CDR3 in amino acids: CASSLEVSYEQYF. The CDR3 DNA sequence: TGTGCCAGCAGCTTGGAGGTGTCCTACGAGCAGTACTTC.

This sequence joins TRBV20-1 and TRBJ1-2; D remains unclear. The CDR3 loop spans 19 amino acids. The V end lost 1 base, the J end lost 3 bases, and 27 bases lay between the germline ends. Germline CDR1 and CDR2: DFQATT and SNEGSKA (reference sequence). The CDR3 DNA follows: TGCAGTGCTAGAGGGTTTATCAGCGGCATGGGTGGTATAGACTATGGCTACACCTTC. This translates into CSARGFISGMGGIDYGYTF.

The chain couples TRBV19 to TRBJ2-1, with TRBD1 as a possible D gene (5 bases). V lost 5 bases and J lost 2, with 10 bases in between. CDR1 and CDR2 (germline): LNHDA, SQIVND (reference sequence). The CDR3 spans 14 residues. This chain's CDR3 is CASSFDSAYNEQFF. Here the CDR3 DNA reads TGTGCCAGTAGTTTTGACAGTGCCTACAATGAGCAGTTCTTC.

The V and J genes are TRBV20-1 and TRBJ1-5; no firm D call. Germline CDR1 reads DFQATT; CDR2 reads SNEGSKA (reference sequence). This CDR3 comprises 13 residues. The CDR3 DNA reads as TGCAGCGGACGGGTAGATAGCAATCAGCCCCAGCATTTT. Residues: CSGRVDSNQPQHF.

The chain combines TRBV19 with TRBJ1-1; D call uncertain. This CDR3 has 11 residues. Germline CDR1 and CDR2: LNHDA and SQIVND (reference sequence). Trimming pared 10 bases from V and 1 base from J, leaving 7 bases between. In DNA, the CDR3 is TGTGCCACACGAGGGAACACTGAAGCTTTCTTT. This translates into CATRGNTEAFF.